Each of the 32 T cell receptor beta chains below was sequenced from the same sample in a study of response to subunit inactivated influenza vaccine. TCRdb re-called the RT-PCR reads through MiXCR, storing one row per CDR3 protein. The profile shows 530,000 or so distinct CDR3 sequences, 25% of them singletons. The sample was CD4+ T cells sorted from PBMCs, taken 4 to 6 days after vaccination. Receptors were obtained from a man in his fifties or sixties who received an inactivated influenza vaccine.

V is TRBV19 and J is TRBJ2-7; D perhaps matches TRBD2 (6 bases). The CDR3 is 15 residues long. Germline CDR1 is LNHDA and CDR2 is SQIVND (reference sequence). Trimming removed 5 bases from V and 1 base from J, with 15 bases in between. The CDR3 sequence: CASSAGTGRSYEQYF. The CDR3 bases are TGTGCCAGTAGTGCCGGGACGGGGAGGTCCTACGAGCAGTACTTC.

This chain joins TRBV30 and TRBJ1-5; D is uncertain. The V and J ends lost 0 bases and 1 base respectively, with 4 bases between them. Germline V gives CDR1 GTSNPN, CDR2 SVGIG (reference sequence). This CDR3 spans 13 amino acids. The CDR3 DNA sequence: TGTGCCTGGAGTGTACGGAGCAATCAGCCCCAGCATTTT. As protein: CAWSVRSNQPQHF.

The CDR3 bases are TGTGCCAGCAGCCCCTCTTCTAGCGGGGGGCGCTATGAGCAGTTCTTC. Amino acids: CASSPSSSGGRYEQFF. The chain is built from TRBV9 and TRBJ2-1; TRBD2 matches 11 bases. The CDR3 length is 16 residues. The germline V gene encodes CDR1 SGDLS and CDR2 YYNGEE. With V trimmed by 4 bases and J by 8 bases, 11 bases remained unmatched. Complete variable domain (other parts from reference TRBV9 and TRBJ2-1): DSGVTQTPKHLITATGQRVTLRCSPRSGDLSVYWYQQSLDQGLQFLIQYYNGEERAKGNILERFSAQQFPDLHSELNLSSLELGDSALYFCASSPSSSGGRYEQFFGPGTRLTVL.

The V gene is TRBV20-1, the J gene TRBJ2-5; 9 nucleotides agree with TRBD1. Germline assignment: CDR1 DFQATT and CDR2 SNEGSKA (reference sequence). This CDR3 has 14 residues. With 5 bases clipped from V and 6 bases from J, the junction kept 10 bases outside the gene matches. The CDR3 DNA is TGCAGTGCTCCTAGCACAGGGGGCCGGCAGACCCAGTACTTC. Translation: CSAPSTGGRQTQYF.

This clonotype appeared a few times. The chain carries TRBV4-2 and TRBJ2-3; 10 positions match TRBD2. There are 19 residues in the CDR3. The germline CDR1 and CDR2 sequences are LGHNA and YNFKEQ. Unmatched junction bases numbered 14, after V lost 1 base and J lost 4 bases. CDR3 region: CASSQALQRGGFEADTQYF. DNA of the CDR3: TGTGCCAGCAGCCAAGCACTCCAGCGGGGGGGCTTTGAAGCAGATACGCAGTATTTT.

The V and J genes are TRBV5-4 and TRBJ2-2; TRBD1 matches 11 bases. This CDR3 is 15 amino acids long. CDR1 is SGHNT, CDR2 YYREEE, per germline (reference sequence). Trimming cost V 2 bases and J 7 bases; bases outside gene matches: 4. In DNA, the CDR3 is TGTGCCAGCAGCTTTTTGGGACAGGGGGTCGGGGAGCTGTTTTTT. Translated, it gives CASSFLGQGVGELFF.

This clonotype has only a few counts. J is TRBJ2-1 and V is TRBV29-1; 8 bases line up with TRBD2. Per the germline V gene, CDR1 is SQVTM and CDR2 is ANQGSEA. The CDR3 is 16 residues long. Trimming cost V 6 bases and J 1 base; bases outside gene matches: 11. The CDR3 DNA reads TGCAGCGTGGATGACTTAGCGGGGCAATCCTACAATGAGCAGTTCTTC. Translating it yields CSVDDLAGQSYNEQFF.

The chain has TRBV5-1 and TRBJ2-5; 11 bases map to TRBD2. CDR3 size: 18 residues. V was pared by 4 bases and J by 4 bases, with 15 bases of the junction left unmatched. Germline CDR1 reads SGHRS; CDR2 reads YFSETQ. CDR3 residues: CASSGGTSGMILGETQYF. The CDR3 nucleotides are TGCGCCAGCAGCGGCGGGACTAGCGGTATGATCCTTGGAGAGACCCAGTACTTC.

The chain carries TRBV6-5 and TRBJ1-1; D gene unclear. The CDR3 has 14 residues. The V gene's germline CDR1 is MNHEY and CDR2 SVGAGI. V shed 6 bases and J shed 1 base, with 12 bases lying between them. As DNA, the CDR3 is TGTGCCAGCAGCTTAACAGAGGCGAACACTGAAGCTTTCTTT. Amino acids: CASSLTEANTEAFF.

The V gene is TRBV7-3, the J gene TRBJ2-3; TRBD2 matches at 14 bases. CDR3 size: 17 residues. Germline CDR1 is SGHTA and CDR2 is FQGTGA. V trimming: 4 bases; J trimming: 11 bases; junction bases outside the gene matches: 14. For the CDR3, the DNA is TGTGCCAGCAGCTCGACACGGACTAGCGGGAGGACCAGGGTGCAGTATTTT. This translates into CASSSTRTSGRTRVQYF.

V is TRBV6-1 and J is TRBJ1-5, with D uncertain. The CDR3 extends over 13 amino acids. The ends were cut back, 4 bases at V and 0 bases at J, with 4 bases in the middle. Germline-derived CDR1 and CDR2 are MNHNS and SASEGT. This CDR3 is CASSVSSNQPQHF. DNA of the CDR3: TGTGCCAGCAGTGTTAGTAGCAATCAGCCCCAGCATTTT.

This clonotype was recorded a few times. The J gene is TRBJ2-1, the V gene TRBV7-2; D possibly corresponds to TRBD1 (6 bases). Germline V lookup: CDR1 SGHTA, CDR2 FQGNSA. Trimming pared 1 base from V and 2 bases from J, leaving 12 bases between. CDR3 length: 16 residues. The CDR3: CASSLVRGYTYNEQFF. The CDR3 region has the DNA TGTGCCAGCAGCTTAGTAAGGGGGTATACCTACAATGAGCAGTTCTTC.

The chain uses TRBV20-1 and TRBJ2-3; 9 bases are shared with TRBD2. Trimming cost V 8 bases and J 4 bases; bases outside gene matches: 13. The CDR3 totals 15 residues. Germline lookup yields CDR1 DFQATT and CDR2 SNEGSKA (reference sequence). In DNA form, the CDR3 reads TGCAGTCAGATTAATAGCGGGGGTACTTCAGATACGCAGTATTTT. This encodes CSQINSGGTSDTQYF.

At least ten counts were recorded for this clonotype. The rearrangement uses TRBV11-2 and TRBJ1-3; D may be TRBD1 (5 bases). The CDR3 is made up of 15 amino acids. Germline V gives CDR1 SGHAT, CDR2 FQNNGV. V was trimmed by 3 bases and J by 1 base, leaving 10 bases between them. The CDR3 bases are TGTGCCAGCAGCTTCTCGGCAGGGTCTGGAAACACCATATATTTT. This translates into CASSFSAGSGNTIYF.

The chain employs TRBV5-8 and TRBJ2-5, with D possibly being TRBD2 (6 bases). V lost 5 bases to trimming and J lost 4 bases, with 12 bases between them. This CDR3 has 13 residues. Per the germline V gene, CDR1 is SGHTS and CDR2 is YDEGEE. The CDR3 here is CASRRDFLETQYF. The CDR3 DNA reads TGTGCCAGCAGGCGGGACTTCTTAGAGACCCAGTACTTC.

This clonotype turned up a few times. The J gene is TRBJ1-2, the V gene TRBV28; TRBD1 aligns across 7 bases. V was clipped by 6 bases and J by 7 bases; unmatched bases: 8. The V gene's germline CDR1 is MDHEN and CDR2 SYDVKM. The CDR3 covers 13 residues. The CDR3 loop is CASREQGLFGYTF. The CDR3 DNA reads as TGTGCCAGCAGAGAACAGGGGTTGTTTGGCTACACCTTC.

This chain links TRBV7-8 with TRBJ2-5, with 8 positions matching TRBD2. This CDR3 has 14 amino acids. With V trimmed by 5 bases and J by 5 bases, 7 bases remained unmatched. Germline assignment: CDR1 SGHVS and CDR2 FQNEAQ. The CDR3 region has the DNA TGTGCCAGCAGCCACGGGGGGGCCGCGGAGACCCAGTACTTC. The encoded protein is CASSHGGAAETQYF.

This clonotype has a handful of counts. The chain has TRBV5-1 and TRBJ2-7; D possibly corresponds to TRBD1 (6 bases). Deletions cut 4 bases from V and 2 bases from J, with 19 bases between. Germline V gives CDR1 SGHRS, CDR2 YFSETQ. The CDR3 is 16 residues long. DNA for the CDR3: TGCGCCAGCAGCGAGACCAACAGGGCCCCTACCTACGAGCAGTACTTC. Protein sequence: CASSETNRAPTYEQYF.

V usage is TRBV5-1 and J usage is TRBJ2-1; 8 bases map to TRBD2. Per germline, CDR1 SGHRS and CDR2 YFSETQ. CDR3 length equals 14 residues. J lost 9 bases, V lost 0 bases, and 5 bases had no gene match. This chain's CDR3 is CASSLEGLGIEQFF. The CDR3 region has the DNA TGCGCCAGCAGCTTGGAGGGACTAGGAATTGAGCAGTTCTTC.

This clonotype was counted between two and nine times. V gene TRBV21-1 combines with J gene TRBJ1-5; the DNA was not used to check the table's D call, TRBD1. TRBV21-1 is tagged as a pseudogene. The CDR3 extends over 17 amino acids. CDR3 nucleotides: TGTGCCAGCAGCAACCGGGACACACCCCAGGGCAATCAGCCCCAGCATTTT. Translated, it gives CASSNRDTPQGNQPQHF.

The chain couples TRBV29-1 to TRBJ2-1; weak D call: TRBD2 (6 bases). The CDR3 consists of 12 residues. V was trimmed by 3 bases and J by 6 bases, leaving 9 bases between them. In germline, CDR1 is SQVTM, CDR2 ANQGSEA. CDR3 residues: CSVDPLANEQFF. Here the CDR3 DNA reads TGCAGCGTTGACCCACTAGCCAATGAGCAGTTCTTC.

V and J are TRBV6-2 or TRBV6-3 and TRBJ2-3, with 10 bases fitting TRBD1. V lost 5 bases, J lost 6 bases, and 8 bases stayed unmatched. There are 15 residues in the CDR3. CDR1 is MNHEY and CDR2 is SVGEGT in the germline V gene. The CDR3 DNA sequence: TGTGCCAGCAGTACCCTGGGACAGGGGCTGGATACGCAGTATTTT. Its protein product is CASSTLGQGLDTQYF.

The rearrangement links TRBV6-2 or TRBV6-3 to TRBJ1-2, with D unresolved. V was pared by 6 bases and J by 4 bases, with 9 bases between. The CDR3 sequence is 12 residues long. Germline loops: CDR1 MNHEY, CDR2 SVGEGT. CDR3 in amino acids: CASSPLIYGYTF. The CDR3 bases are TGTGCCAGCAGCCCGCTTATCTATGGCTACACCTTC.

The chain recombines TRBV28 with TRBJ1-5; D is unclear. CDR3 length: 13 amino acids. Per the germline V gene, CDR1 is MDHEN and CDR2 is SYDVKM. Trimming left V 7 bases short and J 1 base short, with 8 bases between. The CDR3 spells CASNTDSNQPQHF. In DNA form, the CDR3 reads TGTGCCAGCAATACCGACAGCAATCAGCCCCAGCATTTT.

The CDR3 DNA follows: TGTGCCAGCAGCCAGACAGGGAGCCTTCTTTCGGAACAGCCCCAGCATTTT. It yields the protein CASSQTGSLLSEQPQHF. The chain joins TRBV12-3 or TRBV12-4 to TRBJ1-5, with 7 nucleotides matching TRBD1. This CDR3 has 17 amino acids. Trimming took 6 bases from V and 7 from J; bases not matched to a gene: 18.

This chain joins TRBV6-2 or TRBV6-3 and TRBJ2-1; D not certain. This CDR3 comprises 13 residues. Germline CDR1 reads MNHEY; CDR2 reads SVGEGT. V lost 2 bases and J 7 bases, leaving 9 bases between the germline ends. The CDR3 bases are TGTGCCAGCAGTTACCTTCTTATGAATGAGCAGTTCTTC. Amino acids: CASSYLLMNEQFF.

The chain links TRBV25-1 to TRBJ1-2, with D hard to call. CDR3 length: 13 residues. In germline, CDR1 is MGHDK, CDR2 SYGVNS. Between the trimmed V and J ends, which lost 3 bases and 4 bases, there was a span of 9 bases. Here the CDR3 reads CASSDPWSYGYTF. CDR3 nucleotides: TGTGCCAGCAGTGACCCCTGGTCCTATGGCTACACCTTC.

This chain links TRBV30 with TRBJ1-4, with TRBD1 as a possible D gene (6 bases). This CDR3 has 12 residues. Trimming took 8 bases from V and 7 from J, leaving 14 bases between them. Germline CDR1 GTSNPN, CDR2 SVGIG (reference sequence). CDR3 region: CAGAGDSEKLFF. CDR3 sequence (DNA): TGTGCCGGGGCAGGGGATTCTGAAAAACTGTTTTTT. The whole variable domain, remainder taken from reference TRBV30 and TRBJ1-4, is SQTIHQWPATLVQPVGSPLSLECTVEGTSNPNLYWYRQAAGRGLQLLFYSVGIGQISSEVPQNLSASRPQDRQFILSSKKLLLSDSGFYLCAGAGDSEKLFFGSGTQLSVL.

This clonotype has only a few counts. V usage is TRBV20-1 and J usage is TRBJ2-7, with D unresolved. CDR1 DFQATT and CDR2 SNEGSKA come from the germline V gene (reference sequence). The V and J ends lost 3 bases and 2 bases respectively, with 14 bases between them. The CDR3 length is 14 residues. The CDR3 bases are TGCAGTGCTAGTAGGCCAATCGGTCCCTACGAGCAGTACTTC. Protein: CSASRPIGPYEQYF.

This clonotype was found a few times. This chain connects TRBV7-2 to TRBJ1-1, with D uncertain. Germline loops: CDR1 SGHTA, CDR2 FQGNSA. The CDR3 is 13 amino acids. V shed 4 bases and J shed 5 bases, with 11 bases lying between them. The CDR3 loop is CASSSDGGTEAFF. Written as DNA, the CDR3 is TGTGCCAGCAGCTCCGACGGAGGAACTGAAGCTTTCTTT.

In its sample, this clonotype was seen a few times. For the CDR3, the DNA is TGCAGTGCTAGAGGTATAGAACGGTCAGAAGAGACCCAGTACTTC. Translation gives CSARGIERSEETQYF. This chain uses TRBV20-1 with TRBJ2-5; D is ambiguous. Germline V gives CDR1 DFQATT, CDR2 SNEGSKA (reference sequence). The CDR3 contains 15 residues. With 1 base removed from V and 3 bases from J, the gap between germline ends came to 15 bases.

The rearrangement links TRBV29-1 to TRBJ2-5, with 9 nucleotides matching TRBD2. The CDR3 contains 13 residues. V lost 3 bases, J lost 13 bases, and 12 bases stayed unmatched. Looked up from germline, CDR1 is SQVTM and CDR2 is ANQGSEA. The CDR3 nucleotides are TGCAGCGTTGACCTTGGGACTAGCAGACAACGGTACTTC. Translating gives CSVDLGTSRQRYF.